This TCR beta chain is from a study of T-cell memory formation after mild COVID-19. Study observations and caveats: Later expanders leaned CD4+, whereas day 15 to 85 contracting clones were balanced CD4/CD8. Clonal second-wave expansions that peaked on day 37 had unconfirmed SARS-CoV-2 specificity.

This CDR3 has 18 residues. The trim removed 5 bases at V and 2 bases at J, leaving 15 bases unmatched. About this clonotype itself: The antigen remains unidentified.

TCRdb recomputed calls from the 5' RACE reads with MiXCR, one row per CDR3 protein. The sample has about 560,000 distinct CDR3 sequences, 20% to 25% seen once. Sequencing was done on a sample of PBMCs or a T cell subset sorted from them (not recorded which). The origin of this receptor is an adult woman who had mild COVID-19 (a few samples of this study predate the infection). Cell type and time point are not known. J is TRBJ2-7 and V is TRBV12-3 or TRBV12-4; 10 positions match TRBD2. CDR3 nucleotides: TGTGCCAGCAGTACTAGCGGGGAATTTGGCATATCCGCCTACGAGCAGTACTTC. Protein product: CASSTSGEFGISAYEQYF.